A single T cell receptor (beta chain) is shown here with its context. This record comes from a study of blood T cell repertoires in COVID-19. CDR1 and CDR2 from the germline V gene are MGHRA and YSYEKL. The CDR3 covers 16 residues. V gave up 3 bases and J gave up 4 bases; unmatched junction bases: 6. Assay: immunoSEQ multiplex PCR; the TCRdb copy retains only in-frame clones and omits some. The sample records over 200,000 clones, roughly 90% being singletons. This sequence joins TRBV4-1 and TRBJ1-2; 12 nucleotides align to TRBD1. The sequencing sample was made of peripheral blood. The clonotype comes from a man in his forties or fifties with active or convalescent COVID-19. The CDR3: CASSQGQGALGYGYTF. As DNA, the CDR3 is TGCGCCAGCAGCCAGGGACAGGGGGCGTTAGGCTATGGCTACACCTTC.